This TCR beta chain was captured in a study of blood T cell repertoires in COVID-19. This CDR3 is 15 amino acids long. The germline V gene has CDR1 MNHEY and CDR2 SVGAGI. The V segment lost 0 bases and the J segment 2 bases; nucleotides outside the gene matches: 3. Sequenced by immunoSEQ multiplex PCR; TCRdb stores in-frame clones only, minus some. This sample carries nearly 200,000 clones, more than 70% of them seen once, and the ten largest clones take approximately 7.6%. The participants were between roughly 18 and 100 years old and came from roughly 25 US areas. Clinical history as reported by participants underpinned cohort assignment. Donors of Cohort 3 who recovered were those that had two negative PCRs, clearance, or symptom resolution.

This clonotype was obtained from a woman between 18 and 30 years old who had recovered from COVID-19. The sequencing sample was made of PBMCs or T cells enriched from blood (not recorded which). The chain joins TRBV6-5 to TRBJ2-5, with TRBD1 matching over 7 bases. The CDR3 sequence is CASSYSGQPQETQYF. CDR3 nucleotide sequence: TGTGCCAGCAGTTACTCGGGACAGCCTCAAGAGACCCAGTACTTC.